A selection of T cell receptor beta chains follows, all from one sample in a study of T-cell memory formation after mild COVID-19. TCRdb itself ran the 5' RACE reads through MiXCR, one entry per CDR3 protein. The sample contains 300,000 to 400,000 distinct CDR3 sequences, approximately 13% of which appear only once. Input material: PBMCs or a T cell subset sorted from them (not recorded which). These receptors were taken from a man aged 18 to 35 who had mild COVID-19 (a few samples of this study predate the infection). Cell type and time point are not known. The CDR3 runs from the conserved cysteine through the conserved F or W. The order of the fields is J gene, clone size, V gene, D gene, CDR3 DNA, CDR3 protein. The D gene is left open where the match is weak. For some rows the clone size is stated as once, few or many, or as a class when expanded; others skip it.

TRBJ2-5,few,TRBV20-1,NA,TGCAGTGCTGTAAAGGCAGCGTTTAAAGAGACCCAGTACTTC,CSAVKAAFKETQYF
TRBJ2-6,NA,TRBV6-5,NA,TGTGCCAGCAGCCCCCAGGGCTCTGGGGCCAACGTCCTGACTTTC,CASSPQGSGANVLTF
TRBJ1-2,NA,TRBV27,TRBD1,TGTGCCAGCAGTTTATTCGGGACAGGGGACGGCTACACCTTC,CASSLFGTGDGYTF
TRBJ2-6,few,TRBV6-6,NA,TGTGCCGGATGTTACTCTGGGGCCAACGTCCTGACTTTC,CAGCYSGANVLTF
TRBJ1-4,NA,TRBV7-2,NA,TGTGCCAGCAGCTTGTCTGGGACAACTAATGAAAAACTGTTTTTT,CASSLSGTTNEKLFF
TRBJ2-3,NA,TRBV5-1,NA,TGCGCCAGCAACAGGGAGGAAGATACGCAGTATTTT,CASNREEDTQYF
TRBJ1-2,NA,TRBV5-1,NA,TGCGCCAGCTATGCGGGAGGGGCTACCTATGGCTACACCTTC,CASYAGGATYGYTF
TRBJ2-3,many,TRBV12-3/TRBV12-4,TRBD1,TGTGCCAGCAGTACGACAGGGACAGATACGCAGTATTTT,CASSTTGTDTQYF
TRBJ2-3,many,TRBV3-1,NA,TGTGCCAGCAGCCAGGCAACAGATACGCAGTATTTT,CASSQATDTQYF
TRBJ2-3,few,TRBV29-1,TRBD1,TGCAGCGTCCTGGGGGACAGCGAGGTAGGGACAGATACGCAGTATTTT,CSVLGDSEVGTDTQYF
TRBJ2-2,NA,TRBV24-1,NA,TGTGCCACCAGTGATTCAGGGGCGGCTTCGAACACCGGGGAGCTGTTTTTT,CATSDSGAASNTGELFF
TRBJ2-7,NA,TRBV30,NA,TGTGCCTGGGGCGACCGCTACGAGCAGTACTTC,CAWGDRYEQYF
TRBJ2-2,few,TRBV11-2,TRBD1,TGTGCCAGCAGCCCGAGGGACAGGGTTAACACCGGGGAGCTGTTTTTT,CASSPRDRVNTGELFF
TRBJ2-7,many,TRBV6-6,NA,TGTGCCAGCAGTTTACCCGGGCCGGTATACGAGCAGTACTTC,CASSLPGPVYEQYF
TRBJ1-1,NA,TRBV2,NA,TGTGCCAGCAGTCGCACCGAGGGGGGTACTGAAGCTTTCTTT,CASSRTEGGTEAFF
TRBJ2-1,NA,TRBV27,NA,TGTGCCAGCAGTCAAAGTTCGAGCTCCTACAATGAGCAGTTCTTC,CASSQSSSSYNEQFF
TRBJ2-3,few,TRBV7-2,TRBD2,TGTGCCAGCAGACTTAACAGTGGAGCGGGGGTTTCAGATACGCAGTATTTT,CASRLNSGAGVSDTQYF
TRBJ1-5,NA,TRBV6-4,NA,TGTGCCAGCAGGGGGGGGGCAGGTCAGCCCCAGCATTTT,CASRGGAGQPQHF
TRBJ2-4,NA,TRBV28,NA,TGTGCCAGCAGCCCGGACCGCGAAAACATTCAGTACTTC,CASSPDRENIQYF
TRBJ2-5,few,TRBV5-5,NA,TGTGCCAGCAGCTCCCCGGGACTTAAAGAGACCCAGTACTTC,CASSSPGLKETQYF
TRBJ2-1,few,TRBV7-2,TRBD2,TGTGCCAGCAGCGGGCTAGCGGCGAGCAATGAGCAGTTCTTC,CASSGLAASNEQFF
TRBJ2-3,few,TRBV12-3/TRBV12-4,NA,TGTGCCAGCAGAATAACAGGCACAGATACGCAGTATTTT,CASRITGTDTQYF
TRBJ1-1,NA,TRBV4-1,TRBD1,TGCGCCAGCAGGGACAGGGTTGGGAACACTGAAGCTTTCTTT,CASRDRVGNTEAFF
TRBJ2-1,NA,TRBV7-9,NA,TGTGCCAGCAGCCTGGGGGGTGGCTCGCGGAACTCCTACAATGAGCAGTTCTTC,CASSLGGGSRNSYNEQFF
TRBJ2-2,many,TRBV5-5,NA,TGTGCCAGCAGCTTCGTCACCGCGAACACCGGGGAGCTGTTTTTT,CASSFVTANTGELFF
TRBJ1-5,few,TRBV7-2,NA,TGTGCCAGCAGCTTGGCGGGCCATGGCAATCAGCCCCAGCATTTT,CASSLAGHGNQPQHF
TRBJ2-2,few,TRBV24-1,NA,TGTGCCACCAGTGCCCTCCCGCCGGGGAACACCGGGGAGCTGTTTTTT,CATSALPPGNTGELFF